The clone carrying this T cell receptor beta chain was seen a handful of times. As yet, its antigen is unknown. The data are from a study of cytomegalovirus exposure and HLA in healthy donors. Regarding the study as a whole: Both high specificity and high sensitivity reportedly marked the classifier's diagnosis of cytomegalovirus status. There were 150 to 200 TCR beta chains listed as cytomegalovirus-associated. Common viral pathogens (according to a later analysis) appeared linked to several of the most significant clusters. Within the data, a cluster of highly shared sequence variants was likely a sequencing artifact.

The PCR contained 60 Vbeta and 13 Jbeta primers. Using immunoSEQ multiplex PCR, the repertoire was profiled, and TCRdb retains in-frame clones only, with some absent. Of 150,000 to 200,000 clones listed, around 77% are singletons. This clonotype was sampled from a middle-aged man in good health and CMV-seronegative. The sequenced sample was PBMCs.

CDR3 sequence (DNA): TGTGCCATCAGTGAGTCGACGGCAGGGGGCAGGCACACTGAAGCTTTCTTT. It translates to CAISESTAGGRHTEAFF. The chain employs TRBV10-3 and TRBJ1-1, with 8 positions matching TRBD1. Germline loops: CDR1 ENHRY, CDR2 SYGVKD. This CDR3 comprises 17 residues. Trimming took 0 bases from V and 3 from J; bases not matched to a gene: 9.